Included here is one T cell receptor (beta chain) sequence, with context. Many counts were recorded for this clonotype. Which antigen it targets is not known. Base quality data are lacking; no much larger clone is found one base away. Amplification of TCR beta CDR3 regions was carried out from RNA transcripts. The first round of RT-PCR for the TCR CDR3 was performed with the HTBI primer set and the Qiagen OneStep RT-PCR kit. Libraries were constructed in a second round of multiplex PCR, after which size selection and purification were carried out. Paired-end sequencing of the libraries was performed with 100 bp reads on an Illumina HiSeq2000. Concerning the study's data processing: SOAPnuke was used to process the raw data, with reads discarded if the reads contained adapters or uncalled bases, had a mean Phred below 15, or lacked an exact constant-primer or identifier match. COPE v1.2.5 was used to merge the high-quality paired reads, and each unique nucleotide sequence was defined as a clonotype. Clonotypes were aligned to IMGT TRBV, TRBD and TRBJ reference segments using MiTCR v1.1. The analysis included only V-J combinations with a frequency above 0.0001, which together covered 99% to 99.2% of the repertoires. A TCS score was defined as the ratio of F50 (clonal expansion) to E x V (chaos), with BLOSUM62-based TCRdist applied between CDR3 peptides within each V-J. Welch's t-statistics and random forest reduced several hundred V-J features to 10 to 15, which were used in a naive Bayes classifier (R e1071). The public reads were reanalyzed by TCRdb: fastp trimming at Q25, MiXCR alignment, in-frame beta chains only. Every distinct CDR3 protein forms one entry, paired with its most common genes and DNA. TCRdb's processing, not the authors' own work, is the source of the V and J calls. This sample is represented by fewer than 600,000 distinct CDR3 sequences; 14% of them were singletons. The top ten constitute around 17% of the sample.

V sheds 3 bases and J sheds 4 bases, leaving 9 bases between their ends. CDR1 and CDR2, per the germline V gene (reference sequence), are MNHEY and SMNVEV. The CDR3 runs 13 amino acids, cysteine and phenylalanine included. Of the read, only the CDR3 DNA is kept; its 39 bases are in frame from base 1. A patient counted as having stable Graves' hyperthyroidism if no progression to ophthalmopathy occurred over 18 months of follow-up. Hyperthyroidism patients were newly diagnosed, with disease duration under 2 months, and aged 18 to 65 years. Any patient with an uncontrolled infection, another autoimmune disease, pregnancy or lactation was excluded. Diagnoses relied on clinical symptoms, serum thyroxine and TRAb, thyroid ultrasound and orbital computed tomography. PBMCs were isolated from 7.5 to 10 ml of fresh peripheral blood by Ficoll-Paque density gradient centrifugation. Total RNA was extracted using Trizol reagent, and RNA quality was assessed on an Agilent 2100 Bioanalyzer.

The sample originates from a study of T cells in Graves' hyperthyroidism and ophthalmopathy (dated by TCRdb to the late 2010s). Turning to the overall study: Peripheral blood samples were taken at initial diagnosis, before any treatment was given. TCR V-J signatures able to tell the groups apart were searched for in a discovery cohort of some 100 patients, of whom approximately 40 had Graves' ophthalmopathy and roughly 58 had stable Graves' hyperthyroidism. Prospective prediction of ophthalmopathy was tested in an independent validation cohort of 18 to 20 hyperthyroidism patients and 15 to 17 patients who later progressed to ophthalmopathy. The 80 to 100 discovery patients were randomly divided into training and test sets at a 7:3 ratio. The study also compared thyroid tissue and blood T-cell repertoires from a handful of Graves' hyperthyroidism patients. After blood sampling, hyperthyroidism patients were treated with methimazole at a starting dose of 30 mg daily, and ophthalmopathy patients were treated with high-dose intravenous methylprednisolone. TCR Vbeta CDR3 sequencing of some 140 peripheral blood samples (43 ophthalmopathy, approximately 80 hyperthyroidism and approximately 17 progressor patients) is reported in the paper. Here is what the overall study found, with its caveats: Most expanded thyroid clonotypes (frequency above 0.001) were also detected in blood, suggesting blood repertoires may reflect thyroid immune responses. In validation, the model predicted progression to ophthalmopathy with around 71% sensitivity and less than 80% specificity, a median of 6.5 months before onset. A 13 V-J signature model separated ophthalmopathy from stable hyperthyroidism, with about 88% sensitivity and around 84% specificity in cross-validation and 80%/75% in testing. No statistical method was used to set the sample size in advance, and investigators knew the group allocation.

This clonotype was sampled from a woman under 30 with Graves' hyperthyroidism. The chain is encoded by TRBV27 joined to TRBJ1-1, with TRBD1 perhaps the D gene, on 5 matching bases. The sequenced sample consisted of blood. The bases read TGTGCCAGCAGTTTCGAGGGGCGCACTGAAGCTTTCTTT. Its coded protein is CASSFEGRTEAFF.